This T cell receptor (beta chain) comes out of a study of Ad26.COV2.S vaccination and SARS-CoV-2 variants. Study overall: The study gave Ad26.COV2.S intramuscularly, once or twice 56 days apart.

Clones were read by immunoSEQ multiplex PCR, and TCRdb kept only the in-frame ones, dropping some. The sample holds approximately 300,000 clones, 85% seen once. Specified treatment: 15 to 20 received Ad26.COV2.S at low or high dose, single or two shots; 5 received placebo; per-sample allocation not given. Samples were taken on day 63 after the first vaccine or placebo injection. Boston provided a donor who was an adult aged 18-55 years. Note on this clone: Antigen unknown.

The study, taken as a whole, reports: It was reported that spike-specific CD8+ and CD4+ T cell responses were substantially broad after vaccination.

V dropped 7 bases and J dropped 1 base, with 13 bases sitting between them. The germline V gene encodes CDR1 SNHLY and CDR2 FYNNEI. The CDR3 consists of 14 residues. The input for sequencing was peripheral blood, taken in a trial of Ad26.COV2.S vaccine versus placebo. The clonotype comes from a person between 18 and 60 years old who received the Ad26.COV2.S COVID-19 vaccine or a placebo. This chain links TRBV2 with TRBJ1-1, with a tentative D call TRBD1 (6 bases). In DNA form, the CDR3 reads TGTGCCAGCAAACCGGGACATCCGAACACTGAAGCTTTCTTT. It codes for CASKPGHPNTEAFF.